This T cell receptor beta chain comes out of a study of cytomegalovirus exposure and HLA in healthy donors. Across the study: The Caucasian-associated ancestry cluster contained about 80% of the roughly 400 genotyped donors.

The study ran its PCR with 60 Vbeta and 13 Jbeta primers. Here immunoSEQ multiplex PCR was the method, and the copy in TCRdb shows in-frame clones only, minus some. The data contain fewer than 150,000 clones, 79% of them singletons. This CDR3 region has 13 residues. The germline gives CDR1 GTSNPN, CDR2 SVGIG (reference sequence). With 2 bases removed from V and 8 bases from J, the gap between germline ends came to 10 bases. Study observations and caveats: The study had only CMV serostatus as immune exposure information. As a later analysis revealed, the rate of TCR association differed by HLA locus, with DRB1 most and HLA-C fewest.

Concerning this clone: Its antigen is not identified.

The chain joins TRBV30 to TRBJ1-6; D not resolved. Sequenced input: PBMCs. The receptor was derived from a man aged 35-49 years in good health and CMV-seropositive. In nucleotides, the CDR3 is TGTGCCTGGAGTTTGCAGGAGGATTCACCCCTCCACTTT. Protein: CAWSLQEDSPLHF.